The subject of this entry is one T cell receptor (beta chain). Measured with immunoSEQ multiplex PCR; TCRdb has only the in-frame clones, and not every one. The sample contains about 340,000 clones, 87% of which appear only once. This specimen belongs to a study of blood T cell repertoires in COVID-19. The CDR3 totals 15 residues. V was clipped by 1 base and J by 5 bases, with 15 bases between them. Germline CDR1 and CDR2: SGHAT and FQNNGV. The sequenced material came from peripheral blood. The source of this sequence is a woman aged 45-65 years with COVID-19, enrolled during active disease. The V call is TRBV11-2, the J call TRBJ2-7, with D maybe TRBD1 (5 bases). CDR3 loop: CASSLVSGHLNEQYF. In nucleotides, the CDR3 is TGTGCCAGCAGCTTAGTATCCGGACATCTCAACGAGCAGTACTTC.